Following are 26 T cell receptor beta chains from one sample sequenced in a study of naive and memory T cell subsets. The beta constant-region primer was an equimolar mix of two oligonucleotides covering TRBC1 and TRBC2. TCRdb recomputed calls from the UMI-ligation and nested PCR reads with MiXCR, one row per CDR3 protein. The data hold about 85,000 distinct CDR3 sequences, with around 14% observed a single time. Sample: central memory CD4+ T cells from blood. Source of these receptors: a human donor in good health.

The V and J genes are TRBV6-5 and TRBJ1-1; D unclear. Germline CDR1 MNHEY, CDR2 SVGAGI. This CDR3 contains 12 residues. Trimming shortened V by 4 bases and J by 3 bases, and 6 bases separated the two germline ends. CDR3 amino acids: CASSSWDTEAFF. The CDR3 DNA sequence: TGTGCCAGCAGTTCCTGGGACACTGAAGCTTTCTTT.

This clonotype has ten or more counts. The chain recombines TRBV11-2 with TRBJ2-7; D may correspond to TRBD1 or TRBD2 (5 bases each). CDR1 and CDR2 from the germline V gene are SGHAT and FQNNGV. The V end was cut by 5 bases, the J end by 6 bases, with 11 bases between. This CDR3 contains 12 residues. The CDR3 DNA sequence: TGTGCCAGCAGCCTCGGGACCCGCGAGCAGTACTTC. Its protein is CASSLGTREQYF.

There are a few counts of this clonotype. CDR3 in amino acids: CASSLDSSSGANVLTF. In DNA form, the CDR3 reads TGTGCCAGCAGCTTGGACAGCAGCTCTGGGGCCAACGTCCTGACTTTC. J is TRBJ2-6 and V is TRBV5-4; no clear D. The V end was cut by 0 bases, the J end by 0 bases, with 7 bases between. The germline gives CDR1 SGHNT, CDR2 YYREEE (reference sequence). CDR3 size: 16 residues. The whole variable domain, remainder taken from reference TRBV5-4 and TRBJ2-6, is ETGVTQSPTHLIKTRGQQVTLRCSSQSGHNTVSWYQQALGQGPQFIFQYYREEENGRGNFPPRFSGLQFPNYSSELNVNALELDDSALYLCASSLDSSSGANVLTFGAGSRLTVL.

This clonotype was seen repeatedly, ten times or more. The CDR3 DNA sequence: TGTGCCAGCGGGCTAGCGGGAGGACTACAGTTCTTC. Encoded protein: CASGLAGGLQFF. This chain joins TRBV3-1 and TRBJ2-1; 11 nucleotides line up with TRBD2. The CDR3 contains 12 residues. The ends lost 8 bases at V and 13 bases at J; junction bases unmatched: 7. Germline CDR1 and CDR2: LGHDT and YNNKEL (reference sequence).

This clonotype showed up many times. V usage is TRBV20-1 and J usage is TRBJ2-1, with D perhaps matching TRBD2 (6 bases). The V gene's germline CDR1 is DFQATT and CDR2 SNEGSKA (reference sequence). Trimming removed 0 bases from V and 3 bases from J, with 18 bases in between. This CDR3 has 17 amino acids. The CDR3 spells CSARDATSGLNYNEQFF. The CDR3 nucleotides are TGCAGTGCTAGAGATGCCACCTCGGGACTCAACTACAATGAGCAGTTCTTC.

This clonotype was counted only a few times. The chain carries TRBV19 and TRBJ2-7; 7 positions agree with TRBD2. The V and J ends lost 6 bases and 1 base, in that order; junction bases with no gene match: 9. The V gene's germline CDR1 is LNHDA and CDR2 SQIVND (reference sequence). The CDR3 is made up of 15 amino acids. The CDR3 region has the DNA TGTGCCAGTAGCCGTCGGGGGGACCGTTCCTACGAGCAGTACTTC. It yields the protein CASSRRGDRSYEQYF.

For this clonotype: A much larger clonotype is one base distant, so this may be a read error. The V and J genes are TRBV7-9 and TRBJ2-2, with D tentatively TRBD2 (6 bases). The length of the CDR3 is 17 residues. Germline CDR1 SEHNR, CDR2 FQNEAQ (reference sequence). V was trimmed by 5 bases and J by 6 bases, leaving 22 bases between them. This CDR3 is CASSPKRRVGGAGELFF. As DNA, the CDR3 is TGTGCCAGCAGCCCGAAACGCAGGGTCGGGGGTGCCGGGGAGCTGTTTTTT.

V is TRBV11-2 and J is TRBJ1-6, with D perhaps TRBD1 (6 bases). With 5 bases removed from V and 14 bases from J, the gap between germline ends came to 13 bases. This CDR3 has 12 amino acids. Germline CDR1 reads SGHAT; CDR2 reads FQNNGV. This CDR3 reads CASSRGTFTLHF. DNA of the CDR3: TGTGCCAGCAGCCGAGGGACATTCACCCTCCACTTT.

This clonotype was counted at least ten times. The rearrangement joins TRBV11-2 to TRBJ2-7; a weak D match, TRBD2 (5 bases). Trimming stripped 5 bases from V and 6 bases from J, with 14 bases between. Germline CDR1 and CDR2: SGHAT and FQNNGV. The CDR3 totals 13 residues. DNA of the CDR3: TGTGCCAGCAGCGCGATCCCGGGGTTCGAGCAGTACTTC. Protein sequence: CASSAIPGFEQYF. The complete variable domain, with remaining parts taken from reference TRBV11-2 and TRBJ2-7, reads EAGVAQSPRYKIIEKRQSVAFWCNPISGHATLYWYQQILGQGPKLLIQFQNNGVVDDSQLPKDRFSAERLKGVDSTLKIQPAKLEDSAVYLCASSAIPGFEQYFGPGTRLTVT.

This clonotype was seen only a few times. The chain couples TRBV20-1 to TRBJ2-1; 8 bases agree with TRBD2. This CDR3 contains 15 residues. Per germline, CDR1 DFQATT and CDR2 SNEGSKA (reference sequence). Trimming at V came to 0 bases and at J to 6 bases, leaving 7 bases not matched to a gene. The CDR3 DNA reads TGCAGTGCTAGAGATCCACGGGAGGGCCCCAATGAGCAGTTCTTC. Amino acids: CSARDPREGPNEQFF.

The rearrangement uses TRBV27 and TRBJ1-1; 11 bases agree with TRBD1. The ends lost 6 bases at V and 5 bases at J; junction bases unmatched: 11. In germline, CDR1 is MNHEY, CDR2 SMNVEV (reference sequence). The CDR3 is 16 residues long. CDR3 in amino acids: CASRRGYGTGGTEAFF. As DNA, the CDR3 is TGTGCCAGCAGGCGGGGATACGGGACAGGGGGTACTGAAGCTTTCTTT.

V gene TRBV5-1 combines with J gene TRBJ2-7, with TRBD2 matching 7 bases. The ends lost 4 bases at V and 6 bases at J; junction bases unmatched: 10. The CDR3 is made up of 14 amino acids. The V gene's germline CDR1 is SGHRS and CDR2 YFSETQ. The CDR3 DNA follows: TGCGCCAGCAGCGGCGGGGGTGCGGCGGGCGAGCAGTACTTC. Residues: CASSGGGAAGEQYF.

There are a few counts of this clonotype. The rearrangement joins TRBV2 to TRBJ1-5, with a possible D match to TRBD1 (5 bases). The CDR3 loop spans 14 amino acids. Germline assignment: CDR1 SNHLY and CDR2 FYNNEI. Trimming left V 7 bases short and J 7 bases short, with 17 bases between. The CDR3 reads CASKDDGAGQPQHF. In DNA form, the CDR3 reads TGTGCCAGCAAGGATGATGGGGCAGGGCAGCCCCAGCATTTT.

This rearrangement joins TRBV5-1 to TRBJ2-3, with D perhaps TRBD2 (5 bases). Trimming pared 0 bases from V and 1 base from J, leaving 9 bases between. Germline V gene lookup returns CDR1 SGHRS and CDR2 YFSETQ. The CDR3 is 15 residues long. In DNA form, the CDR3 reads TGCGCCAGCAGCTTGGCGTCGAGGGGCACAGATACGCAGTATTTT. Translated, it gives CASSLASRGTDTQYF.

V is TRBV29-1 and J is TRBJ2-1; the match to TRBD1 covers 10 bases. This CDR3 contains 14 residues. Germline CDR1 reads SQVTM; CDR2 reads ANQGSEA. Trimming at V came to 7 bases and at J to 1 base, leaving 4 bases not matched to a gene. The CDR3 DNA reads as TGCAGCGGGAAGGACAGGGGGTCCTACAATGAGCAGTTCTTC. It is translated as CSGKDRGSYNEQFF.

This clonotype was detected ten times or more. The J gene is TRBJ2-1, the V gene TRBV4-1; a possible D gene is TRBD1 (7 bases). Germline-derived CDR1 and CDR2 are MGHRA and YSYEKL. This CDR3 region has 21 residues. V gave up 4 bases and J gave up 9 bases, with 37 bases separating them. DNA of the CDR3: TGCGCCAGCAGCCGGCTGATGGGGCAGGGGGGCACCTCCATTGGGGTTGGTGAGCAGTTCTTC. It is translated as CASSRLMGQGGTSIGVGEQFF.

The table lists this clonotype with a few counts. The CDR3 DNA reads TGTGCCAGCAGAGGGACTAGCAATGAGCAGTTCTTC. Encoded protein: CASRGTSNEQFF. The chain combines TRBV6-2 or TRBV6-3 with TRBJ2-1, with TRBD2 matching 8 bases. Unmatched junction bases numbered 1, after V lost 6 bases and J lost 6 bases. In germline, CDR1 is MNHEY, CDR2 SVGEGT. The CDR3 totals 12 residues.

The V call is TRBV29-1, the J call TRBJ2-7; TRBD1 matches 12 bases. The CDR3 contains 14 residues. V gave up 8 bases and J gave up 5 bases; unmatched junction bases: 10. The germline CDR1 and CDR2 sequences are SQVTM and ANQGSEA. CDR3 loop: CSIIPGQGAHEQYF. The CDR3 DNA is TGCAGCATCATACCGGGACAGGGGGCTCACGAGCAGTACTTC.

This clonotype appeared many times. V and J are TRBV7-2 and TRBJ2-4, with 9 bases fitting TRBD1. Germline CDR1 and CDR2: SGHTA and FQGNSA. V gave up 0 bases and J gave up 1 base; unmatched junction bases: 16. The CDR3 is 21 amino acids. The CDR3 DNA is TGTGCCAGCAGCTTAGCCCAACCGGGACAGGGTACGGGGTTTGCCAAAAACATTCAGTACTTC. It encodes CASSLAQPGQGTGFAKNIQYF. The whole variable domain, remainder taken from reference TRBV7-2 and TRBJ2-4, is GAGVSQSPSNKVTEKGKDVELRCDPISGHTALYWYRQSLGQGLEFLIYFQGNSAPDKSGLPSDRFSAERTGGSVSTLTIQRTQQEDSAVYLCASSLAQPGQGTGFAKNIQYFGAGTRLSVL.

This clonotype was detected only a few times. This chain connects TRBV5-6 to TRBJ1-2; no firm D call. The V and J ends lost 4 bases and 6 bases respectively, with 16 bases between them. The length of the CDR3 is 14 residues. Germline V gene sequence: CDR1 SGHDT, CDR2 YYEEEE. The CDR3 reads CASSRVEGFHGYTF. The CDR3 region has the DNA TGTGCCAGCAGCCGGGTCGAGGGTTTCCATGGCTACACCTTC.

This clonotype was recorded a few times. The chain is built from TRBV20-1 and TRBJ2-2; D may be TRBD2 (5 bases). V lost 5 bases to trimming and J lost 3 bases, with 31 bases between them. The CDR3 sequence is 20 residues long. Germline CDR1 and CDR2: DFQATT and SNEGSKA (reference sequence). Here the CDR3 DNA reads TGCAGTGCTTCCCCAAGGATGGGGATTCGGGGTAGGGTGGACACCGGGGAGCTGTTTTTT. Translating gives CSASPRMGIRGRVDTGELFF.

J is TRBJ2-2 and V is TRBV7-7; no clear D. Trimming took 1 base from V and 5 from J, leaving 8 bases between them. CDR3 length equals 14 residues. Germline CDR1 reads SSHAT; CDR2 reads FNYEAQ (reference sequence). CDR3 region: CASSLDATTGELFF. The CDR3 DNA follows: TGTGCCAGCAGCTTAGACGCAACTACCGGGGAGCTGTTTTTT.

In DNA form, the CDR3 reads TGCAGCGTGGTGAGAGGGGAGACCCAGTACTTC. Translation: CSVVRGETQYF. The chain couples TRBV29-1 to TRBJ2-5, with D possibly TRBD2 on 5 matching bases. This CDR3 region has 11 residues. V dropped 6 bases and J dropped 5 bases, with 10 bases sitting between them. Germline CDR1 SQVTM, CDR2 ANQGSEA.

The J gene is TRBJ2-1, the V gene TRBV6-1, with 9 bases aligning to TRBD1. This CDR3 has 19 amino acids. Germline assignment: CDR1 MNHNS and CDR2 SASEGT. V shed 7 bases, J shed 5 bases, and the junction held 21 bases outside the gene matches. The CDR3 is CASNPGQGYSNPRNNEQFF. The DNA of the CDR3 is TGTGCCAGCAACCCGGGACAGGGTTATTCAAATCCTCGGAACAATGAGCAGTTCTTC.

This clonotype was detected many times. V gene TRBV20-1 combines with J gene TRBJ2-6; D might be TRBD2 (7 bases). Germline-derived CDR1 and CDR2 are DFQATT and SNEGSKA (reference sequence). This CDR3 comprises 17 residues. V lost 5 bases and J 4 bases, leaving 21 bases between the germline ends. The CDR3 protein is CSALGAGGGPGANVLTF. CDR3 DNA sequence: TGCAGTGCTCTGGGGGCAGGCGGGGGTCCCGGGGCCAACGTCCTGACTTTC.

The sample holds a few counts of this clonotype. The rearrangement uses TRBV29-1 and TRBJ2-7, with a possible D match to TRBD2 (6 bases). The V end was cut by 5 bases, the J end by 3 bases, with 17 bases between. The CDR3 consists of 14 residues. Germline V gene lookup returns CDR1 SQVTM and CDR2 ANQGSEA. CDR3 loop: CSVSSSESYYEQYF. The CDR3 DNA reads TGCAGCGTTTCCTCTAGCGAGTCATACTACGAGCAGTACTTC.